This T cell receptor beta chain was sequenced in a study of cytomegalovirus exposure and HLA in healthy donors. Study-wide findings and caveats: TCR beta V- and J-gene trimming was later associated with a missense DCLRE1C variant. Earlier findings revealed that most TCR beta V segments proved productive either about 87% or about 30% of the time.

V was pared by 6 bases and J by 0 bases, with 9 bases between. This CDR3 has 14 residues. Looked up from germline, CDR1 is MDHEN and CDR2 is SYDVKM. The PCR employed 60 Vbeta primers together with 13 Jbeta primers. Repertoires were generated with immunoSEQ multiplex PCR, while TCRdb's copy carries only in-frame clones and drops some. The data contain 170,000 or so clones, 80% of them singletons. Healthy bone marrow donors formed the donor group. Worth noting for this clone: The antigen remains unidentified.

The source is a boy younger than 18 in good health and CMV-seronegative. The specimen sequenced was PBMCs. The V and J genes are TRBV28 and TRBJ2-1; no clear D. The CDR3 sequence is CASRRPGSYNEQFF. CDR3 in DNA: TGTGCCAGCAGGCGCCCGGGCTCCTACAATGAGCAGTTCTTC.